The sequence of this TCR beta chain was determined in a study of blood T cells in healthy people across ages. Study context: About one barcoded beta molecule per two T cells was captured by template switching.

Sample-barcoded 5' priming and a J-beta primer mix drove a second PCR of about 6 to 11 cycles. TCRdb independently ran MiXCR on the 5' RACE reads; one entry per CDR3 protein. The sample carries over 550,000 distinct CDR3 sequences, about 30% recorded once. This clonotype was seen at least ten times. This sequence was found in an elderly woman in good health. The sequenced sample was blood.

The CDR3 protein is CASSNRGPGYEQYF. CDR3 nucleotide sequence: TGCGCCAGCAGCAACAGGGGGCCGGGCTACGAGCAGTACTTC. This chain links TRBV5-1 with TRBJ2-7; TRBD1 matches 9 bases. The CDR3 contains 14 residues. CDR1 is SGHRS, CDR2 YFSETQ, per germline. The junction had 5 bases not matched to a gene; V was cut back by 4 bases and J by 3 bases.